This TCR beta chain was sequenced in a study of shared clonotypes between healthy human individuals. Study at large: Three CD4 naive, three CD4 memory, two CD8 naive and one CD8 memory plate were used per donor.

Assay used: immunoSEQ multiplex PCR; TCRdb lists only in-frame clones, some missing. The data hold about 2 million clones, with about 94% observed a single time. Whole-study findings and limits: The study generally estimated greater richness for naive than memory subsets. Deeper or shallower sequencing was expected to change how clonotypes are shared among donors. Apart from blood, nothing was sampled; tissue repertoires likely differ.

CD8 cells regarded as naive lacked CD45RO, were positively chosen for CCR7, and omitted terminally differentiated effector memory CD45RA+ cells. With regard to this clone: Antigen specificity is unknown.

CDR1 is MNHEY, CDR2 SMNVEV, per germline (reference sequence). The CDR3 extends over 15 amino acids. V lost 6 bases, J lost 0 bases, and 12 bases lay in between. This sequence joins TRBV27 and TRBJ1-5; no clear D. This receptor was identified in a man aged 18 to 30 in good health. The sequenced sample was naive CD8+ T cells sorted from blood. The CDR3 region is CASRVTLYSNQPQHF. As DNA, the CDR3 is TGTGCCAGCAGAGTGACACTTTATAGCAATCAGCCCCAGCATTTT.